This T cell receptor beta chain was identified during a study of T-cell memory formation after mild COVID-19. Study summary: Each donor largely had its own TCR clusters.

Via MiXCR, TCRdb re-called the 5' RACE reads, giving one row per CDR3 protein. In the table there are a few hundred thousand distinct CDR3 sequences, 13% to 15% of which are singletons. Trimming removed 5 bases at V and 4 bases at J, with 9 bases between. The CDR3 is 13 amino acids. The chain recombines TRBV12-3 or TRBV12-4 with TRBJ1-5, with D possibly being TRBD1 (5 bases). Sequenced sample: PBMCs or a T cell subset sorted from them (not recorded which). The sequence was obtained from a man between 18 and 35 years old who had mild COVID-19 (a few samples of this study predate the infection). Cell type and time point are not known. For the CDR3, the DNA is TGTGCCAGCAGTAGACAGATTAATCAGCCCCAGCATTTT. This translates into CASSRQINQPQHF.